This TCR beta chain was retrieved from a study of OX40 agonist ivuxolimab in advanced cancers. Clones were read by immunoSEQ multiplex PCR, and TCRdb kept only the in-frame ones, dropping some. The sample holds some 75,000 clones; over 75% are singletons and the top ten take about 3.4%. V was shortened by 3 bases and J by 3 bases, with 12 bases between the two germline ends. In germline, CDR1 is KGHSH, CDR2 LQKENI. The CDR3 loop spans 14 amino acids. The V and J genes are TRBV18 and TRBJ2-7, with D possibly being TRBD2 (5 bases). The source was CD4+ or CD8+ T cells sorted from blood, collected in a trial of the OX40 agonist ivuxolimab. The receptor was isolated from an adult with an advanced solid tumor such as melanoma, head and neck, liver or kidney cancer. The CDR3, as DNA: TGTGCCAGCTCACCGCGGGTACAGAACTACGAGCAGTACTTC. This gives the protein CASSPRVQNYEQYF.